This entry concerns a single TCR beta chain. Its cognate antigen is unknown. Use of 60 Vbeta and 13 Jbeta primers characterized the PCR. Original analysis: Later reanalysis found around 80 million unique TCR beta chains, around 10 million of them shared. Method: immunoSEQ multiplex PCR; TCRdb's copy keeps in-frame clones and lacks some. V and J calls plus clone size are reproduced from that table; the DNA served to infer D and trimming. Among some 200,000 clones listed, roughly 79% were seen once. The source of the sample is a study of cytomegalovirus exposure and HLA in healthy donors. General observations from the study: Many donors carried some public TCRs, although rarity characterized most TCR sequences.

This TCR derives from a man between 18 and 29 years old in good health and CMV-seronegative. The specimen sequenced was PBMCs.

CDR3 sequence: CASSYVLLNTGELFF. CDR3 bases: TGTGCCAGCAGTTACGTACTTCTCAACACCGGGGAGCTGTTTTTT. The chain recombines TRBV6-5 with TRBJ2-2; D is ambiguous. CDR1 is MNHEY and CDR2 is SVGAGI in the germline V gene. The V and J ends lost 2 bases and 2 bases respectively, with 9 bases between them. The CDR3 loop spans 15 amino acids.